These 26 T cell receptor beta chains originate from one sample sequenced in a study of T cells in tuberculosis. As to time point: new active TB diagnosis, blood taken before or within 7 days of starting treatment. Here immunoSEQ multiplex PCR was the method, and the copy in TCRdb shows in-frame clones only, minus some. Of about 49,000 clones in the sample, roughly 95% were seen once. Specimen: PBMCs, collected at tuberculosis diagnosis. The source is an adult with tuberculosis.

This clone was found once. The V and J genes are TRBV19 and TRBJ2-5; D is uncertain. Trimming removed 5 bases at V and 2 bases at J, with 9 bases between. Germline assignment: CDR1 LNHDA and CDR2 SQIVND (reference sequence). The CDR3 extends over 13 amino acids. DNA of the CDR3: TGTGCCAGTAGTGAAGCCCTACAAGAGACCCAGTACTTC. Translating gives CASSEALQETQYF.

The chain employs TRBV7-8 and TRBJ2-1; 10 nucleotides line up with TRBD1. There are 21 residues in the CDR3. Germline CDR1 is SGHVS and CDR2 is FQNEAQ. Trimming took 1 base from V and 2 from J; bases not matched to a gene: 17. CDR3 amino acids: CASSLGGTGASLKGTYNEQFF. In DNA, the CDR3 is TGTGCCAGCAGCTTAGGTGGGACAGGGGCTTCTTTAAAGGGGACCTACAATGAGCAGTTCTTC.

The chain has TRBV11-2 and TRBJ1-3; 7 bases are shared with TRBD1. CDR3 length equals 14 residues. V trimming: 5 bases; J trimming: 4 bases; junction bases outside the gene matches: 5. Germline loops: CDR1 SGHAT, CDR2 FQNNGV. In nucleotides, the CDR3 is TGTGCCAGCAGCACACCGGGACAGGGAAACACCATATATTTT. Its translation: CASSTPGQGNTIYF.

The rearrangement joins TRBV7-2 to TRBJ2-7; TRBD1 might be the D (5 bases). The CDR3 is 13 amino acids. The germline CDR1 and CDR2 sequences are SGHTA and FQGNSA. With 0 bases removed from V and 2 bases from J, the gap between germline ends came to 5 bases. The CDR3, as DNA: TGTGCCAGCAGCTTAGCAGGGGCCTACGAGCAGTACTTC. Its translation: CASSLAGAYEQYF.

The V and J genes are TRBV10-1 and TRBJ2-3; TRBD2 agrees at 11 bases. The CDR3 contains 16 residues. Trimming at V came to 2 bases and at J to 3 bases, leaving 4 bases not matched to a gene. Germline V lookup: CDR1 WNHNN, CDR2 SYGVQD (reference sequence). In DNA, the CDR3 is TGCGCCAGCAGTGAGGCTACTAGCGGGGGAACAGATACGCAGTATTTT. It is translated as CASSEATSGGTDTQYF.

The chain uses TRBV9 and TRBJ2-3, with TRBD2 identical over 15 bases. The germline V gene has CDR1 SGDLS and CDR2 YYNGEE. CDR3 length equals 19 residues. V lost 2 bases, J lost 0 bases, and 7 bases stayed unmatched. The CDR3 DNA sequence: TGTGCCAGCAGCGTCTCTGGACTAGCGGGAGGGTTGAGCACAGATACGCAGTATTTT. Translated, it gives CASSVSGLAGGLSTDTQYF.

The gene calls are TRBV19 and TRBJ2-2, with D possibly matching TRBD1 (6 bases). The CDR3 covers 14 residues. The V gene's germline CDR1 is LNHDA and CDR2 SQIVND (reference sequence). The V gene lost 6 bases and the J gene lost 1 base, with 9 bases spanning the gap. CDR3 nucleotides: TGTGCCAGTAGCCGACAGGTGAACACCGGGGAGCTGTTTTTT. This codes for CASSRQVNTGELFF.

The chain links TRBV19 to TRBJ1-2; 9 nucleotides align to TRBD1. J gave up 2 bases and V 6 bases, and 10 bases lay outside the gene matches. The CDR3 covers 16 residues. In germline, CDR1 is LNHDA, CDR2 SQIVND (reference sequence). The CDR3 is CASSSRRQGVNYGYTF. The CDR3 coding sequence is TGTGCCAGTAGCTCCCGCCGACAGGGGGTCAACTATGGCTACACCTTC.

The chain has TRBV19 and TRBJ1-2; 7 nucleotides agree with TRBD1. The CDR3 has 12 residues. Germline values: CDR1 LNHDA, CDR2 SQIVND (reference sequence). Trimming removed 6 bases from V and 11 bases from J; junction bases left unmatched: 9. The CDR3 sequence is CASSDRVNVYTF. CDR3 bases: TGTGCCAGTAGCGACAGGGTGAATGTTTACACCTTC.

The chain couples TRBV25-1 to TRBJ1-1; 8 nucleotides align to TRBD1. The CDR3 is made up of 15 amino acids. Losses at the gene ends were 6 bases for V and 5 bases for J; bases not matched to a gene: 11. Germline CDR1 and CDR2: MGHDK and SYGVNS. The CDR3 region is CASRAGGQGRTEAFF. CDR3 in DNA: TGTGCCAGCAGAGCAGGAGGACAGGGTAGAACTGAAGCTTTCTTT.

V is TRBV5-6 and J is TRBJ2-1; D may be TRBD2 (5 bases). Trimming stripped 1 base from V and 4 bases from J, with 9 bases between. Germline CDR1 SGHDT, CDR2 YYEEEE. The CDR3 extends over 14 amino acids. The CDR3 reads CASSLSGLYNEQFF. CDR3 coding DNA: TGTGCCAGCAGCTTGAGCGGACTTTACAATGAGCAGTTCTTC.

V usage is TRBV10-3 and J usage is TRBJ2-3, with 7 bases identical to TRBD1. The CDR3 runs to 15 residues. Germline loops: CDR1 ENHRY, CDR2 SYGVKD. After removal of 10 bases from V and 2 bases from J, the junction contained 12 bases not matched to a gene. The CDR3 bases are TGTGCCAGCGTCGTTGGAACAGGGGACACAGATACGCAGTATTTT. It encodes CASVVGTGDTDTQYF.

The rearrangement joins TRBV9 to TRBJ1-2; a weak D match, TRBD1 (6 bases). CDR1 is SGDLS, CDR2 YYNGEE, per germline. CDR3 length equals 13 residues. V dropped 5 bases and J dropped 3 bases, with 11 bases sitting between them. The CDR3 sequence is CASRHRDDYGYTF. The CDR3 nucleotides read TGTGCCAGCAGACACAGGGATGACTATGGCTACACCTTC.

A note on this clone: An end of the junction does not agree with germline; a read error may underlie this. The chain is built from TRBV15 and TRBJ2-7; 7 bases fit TRBD2. CDR1 and CDR2 from the germline V gene are LNHNV and YYDKDF (reference sequence). The CDR3 contains 14 residues. The CDR3 spells CATSRGERSGTANF. The CDR3 DNA sequence: TGTGCCACCAGCAGAGGCGAGAGGAGCGGGACTGCGAACTTC. Full variable domain (missing parts from reference TRBV15 and TRBJ2-7): DAMVIQNPRYQVTQFGKPVTLSCSQTLNHNVMYWYQQKSSQAPKLLFHYYDKDFNNEADTPDNFQSRRPNTSFCFLDIRSPGLGDTAMYLCATSRGERSGTANFGPGTRLTVT.

V usage is TRBV11-3 and J usage is TRBJ2-5; 11 bases align to TRBD2. Trimming removed 3 bases from V and 2 bases from J; junction bases left unmatched: 8. The germline CDR1 and CDR2 sequences are SGHNT and YENEEA. The CDR3 spans 17 residues. The CDR3 DNA is TGTGCCAGCAGCTTTTCCGGGACTAGCGGACAACAAGAGACCCAGTACTTC. It is translated as CASSFSGTSGQQETQYF.

This rearrangement joins TRBV10-2 to TRBJ2-7; D is unclear. The CDR3 contains 12 residues. In germline, CDR1 is WSHSY, CDR2 SAAADI. V shed 2 bases and J shed 6 bases, with 8 bases lying between them. The CDR3 region has the DNA TGCGCCAGCAGTGAGCCATTGCGCGAGCAGTACTTC. It codes for CASSEPLREQYF.

The chain links TRBV6-5 to TRBJ1-2; 8 bases align to TRBD1. The CDR3 covers 12 residues. V trimming: 10 bases; J trimming: 3 bases; junction bases outside the gene matches: 4. From germline, CDR1 is MNHEY and CDR2 SVGAGI. CDR3 nucleotide sequence: TGTGCCACTTACAGGGGGGACTATGGCTACACCTTC. Its translation: CATYRGDYGYTF.

This clone was detected only once. The J gene is TRBJ1-5, the V gene TRBV6-1, with TRBD1 identical over 8 bases. V lost 4 bases, J lost 4 bases, and 3 bases stayed unmatched. The CDR3 is made up of 14 amino acids. Germline V gene data show CDR1 as MNHNS and CDR2 as SASEGT. The CDR3 spells CASSVRTGNQPQHF. The DNA of the CDR3 is TGTGCCAGCAGTGTTAGGACAGGGAATCAGCCCCAGCATTTT.

The table lists this clone with a few counts. The rearrangement joins TRBV29-1 to TRBJ2-1; perhaps TRBD2 as D (5 bases). The length of the CDR3 is 14 residues. Germline lookup yields CDR1 SQVTM and CDR2 ANQGSEA. The V gene lost 6 bases and the J gene lost 5 bases, with 17 bases spanning the gap. CDR3 sequence: CSVSAGSTNNEQFF. The CDR3, as DNA: TGCAGCGTATCGGCGGGCAGTACCAACAATGAGCAGTTCTTC.

The genes are TRBV7-2 and TRBJ1-2; D might be TRBD1 (6 bases). Germline V gene lookup returns CDR1 SGHTA and CDR2 FQGNSA. This CDR3 comprises 15 residues. The V end was cut by 4 bases, the J end by 7 bases, with 19 bases between. In DNA form, the CDR3 reads TGTGCCAGCAGCTCCGGACGACAGGAATTAGGTGGCTACACCTTC. Translated: CASSSGRQELGGYTF.

This clone was counted a single time. This sequence joins TRBV9 and TRBJ2-2; 7 bases match TRBD2. V was pared by 0 bases and J by 3 bases, with 2 bases of the junction left unmatched. Germline V gene data show CDR1 as SGDLS and CDR2 as YYNGEE. CDR3 length: 15 residues. Here the CDR3 reads CASSVASGHTGELFF. CDR3 bases: TGTGCCAGCAGCGTAGCTAGCGGACACACCGGGGAGCTGTTTTTT.

This chain links TRBV10-1 with TRBJ2-7, with no clear D. CDR3 length: 12 residues. Germline values: CDR1 WNHNN, CDR2 SYGVQD (reference sequence). V was shortened by 0 bases and J by 5 bases, with 5 bases between the two germline ends. The CDR3 reads CASSESNNEQYF. The CDR3 DNA follows: TGCGCCAGCAGTGAGTCGAACAACGAGCAGTACTTC.

The CDR3 is CASSYTRTGGGYGYTF. The DNA of the CDR3 is TGTGCCAGCAGTTACACTCGGACAGGGGGCGGCTATGGCTACACCTTC. The chain is built from TRBV6-5 and TRBJ1-2, with 11 positions matching TRBD1. V dropped 2 bases and J dropped 4; count of bases not matched to a gene: 6. The germline V gene encodes CDR1 MNHEY and CDR2 SVGAGI. The CDR3 has 16 residues.

CDR3 DNA sequence: TGCGCCAGCAGCTCAGCCGGGACTAGGGGATACAATGAGCAGTTCTTC. This codes for CASSSAGTRGYNEQFF. The rearrangement links TRBV5-1 to TRBJ2-1; 8 nucleotides match TRBD2. The V gene's germline CDR1 is SGHRS and CDR2 YFSETQ. V dropped 3 bases and J dropped 4; count of bases not matched to a gene: 9. This CDR3 is 16 amino acids long.

The rearrangement links TRBV28 to TRBJ1-5; 7 bases are a match to TRBD1. The CDR3 sequence is 13 residues long. V lost 6 bases to trimming and J lost 7 bases; unmatched junction nucleotides: 6. The germline V gene encodes CDR1 MDHEN and CDR2 SYDVKM. CDR3 amino acids: CASSYRGRQPQHF. In DNA, the CDR3 is TGTGCCAGCAGCTACAGGGGCCGGCAGCCCCAGCATTTT.

This sequence joins TRBV5-4 and TRBJ1-2; the match to TRBD1 covers 8 bases. V shed 0 bases, J shed 6 bases, and the junction held 7 bases outside the gene matches. The germline gives CDR1 SGHNT, CDR2 YYREEE (reference sequence). This CDR3 spans 15 amino acids. CDR3: CASSLAGGASDGYTF. CDR3 DNA sequence: TGTGCCAGCAGCTTGGCAGGGGGCGCAAGCGATGGCTACACCTTC.